These 29 T cell receptor beta chains were sequenced from one sample in a study of T cell repertoires in cytomegalovirus infection. These TCRs' antigens remain unknown. From the reads, TCRdb called clonotypes with MiXCR, one entry per CDR3 protein. The sample records just over 450,000 distinct CDR3 sequences, roughly 46% being singletons. The material sequenced was cultured PBMCs, taken from culture after CMV antigen stimulation. The receptors here all came from a human donor in good health (CMV status not recorded). Some clones in this sample may be carry-over from other donors' samples.

This chain joins TRBV7-8 and TRBJ2-3; D may be TRBD2 (7 bases). This CDR3 is 17 amino acids long. V lost 5 bases to trimming and J lost 6 bases, with 24 bases between them. From germline, CDR1 is SGHVS and CDR2 FQNEAQ. The CDR3 bases are TGTGCCAGCAGCATTCATCGCTTTACGGGGGGCTCGGATACGCAGTATTTT. Its translation is CASSIHRFTGGSDTQYF. Using reference TRBV7-8 and TRBJ2-3 for the parts outside the CDR3, the full variable domain is GAGVSQSPRYKVAKRGQDVALRCDPISGHVSLFWYQQALGQGPEFLTYFQNEAQLDKSGLPSDRFFAERPEGSVSTLKIQRTQQEDSAVYLCASSIHRFTGGSDTQYFGPGTRLTVL.

This chain uses TRBV4-1 with TRBJ1-6, with D uncertain. The length of the CDR3 is 12 residues. CDR1 is MGHRA, CDR2 YSYEKL, per germline. V dropped 5 bases and J dropped 8 bases, with 7 bases sitting between them. DNA of the CDR3: TGCGCCAGCAGCTTCCAAGATTCACCCCTCCACTTT. This encodes CASSFQDSPLHF.

The rearrangement links TRBV2 to TRBJ2-1; D call uncertain. Trimming removed 2 bases at V and 13 bases at J, with 15 bases between. The CDR3 has 13 amino acids. The germline V gene has CDR1 SNHLY and CDR2 FYNNEI. CDR3 region: CASSEREFDHQFF. CDR3 DNA sequence: TGTGCCAGCAGTGAAAGGGAATTCGATCATCAGTTCTTC.

The chain couples TRBV4-1 to TRBJ2-3; 8 positions match TRBD1. The CDR3 has 16 residues. The germline V gene encodes CDR1 MGHRA and CDR2 YSYEKL. V shed 4 bases and J 2 bases; nucleotides not matched to a gene: 8. The CDR3 reads CASSRGQGSNTDTQYF. Written as DNA, the CDR3 is TGCGCCAGCAGCCGCGGACAGGGATCAAACACAGATACGCAGTATTTT.

The chain links TRBV7-9 to TRBJ2-1; 7 bases line up with TRBD2. Germline CDR1 and CDR2: SEHNR and FQNEAQ (reference sequence). This CDR3 is built from 15 residues. Trimming cost V 5 bases and J 6 bases; bases outside gene matches: 10. CDR3 amino acids: CASSPVTSSGNEQFF. The CDR3 DNA reads as TGTGCCAGCAGCCCCGTGACTAGCTCGGGCAATGAGCAGTTCTTC.

The chain recombines TRBV20-1 with TRBJ2-2, with D possibly being TRBD2 (6 bases). Germline V gene lookup returns CDR1 DFQATT and CDR2 SNEGSKA (reference sequence). V was trimmed by 6 bases and J by 0 bases, leaving 17 bases between them. The CDR3 covers 16 residues. CDR3 coding DNA: TGCAGTGCGCCGAAGGGACTCCAACCGAACACCGGGGAGCTGTTTTTT. This translates into CSAPKGLQPNTGELFF.

This clonotype appeared a few times. The chain recombines TRBV7-9 with TRBJ1-3, with unresolved D. Trimming removed 3 bases at V and 3 bases at J, with 18 bases between. Germline V CDR1 and CDR2: SEHNR, FQNEAQ (reference sequence). CDR3 length equals 17 residues. In DNA, the CDR3 is TGTGCCAGCAGCTTCATCCCCGAGGGTTACAGTGGAAACACCATATATTTT. Its translation is CASSFIPEGYSGNTIYF.

This clonotype was seen only a few times. J is TRBJ2-3 and V is TRBV4-1; no clear D gene. V dropped 1 base and J dropped 1 base, with 6 bases sitting between them. Germline CDR1 and CDR2: MGHRA and YSYEKL. The CDR3 covers 14 residues. CDR3 bases: TGCGCCAGCAGCCAAGTGGTGGGCACAGATACGCAGTATTTT. Protein product: CASSQVVGTDTQYF.

The V and J genes are TRBV20-1 and TRBJ2-1; 10 bases agree with TRBD2. With V trimmed by 5 bases and J by 4 bases, 5 bases remained unmatched. Germline V gene lookup returns CDR1 DFQATT and CDR2 SNEGSKA (reference sequence). The CDR3 is made up of 14 amino acids. The CDR3: CSAYGLAVYNEQFF. CDR3 sequence (DNA): TGCAGTGCTTACGGACTAGCGGTGTACAATGAGCAGTTCTTC.

The chain has TRBV28 and TRBJ1-4, with D unresolved. CDR3 length equals 16 residues. V was shortened by 8 bases and J by 0 bases, with 16 bases between the two germline ends. Per germline, CDR1 MDHEN and CDR2 SYDVKM. The CDR3 region is CASRSGQTATNEKLFF. In nucleotides, the CDR3 is TGTGCCAGCCGGAGCGGGCAGACCGCAACTAATGAAAAACTGTTTTTT.

This sequence joins TRBV7-9 and TRBJ2-3; D may be TRBD2 (7 bases). The V and J ends lost 8 bases and 4 bases respectively, with 19 bases between them. Germline CDR1 and CDR2: SEHNR and FQNEAQ (reference sequence). The CDR3 consists of 15 residues. The CDR3: CASGRDTRRSDTQYF. The CDR3 coding sequence is TGTGCCAGCGGGAGGGACACCCGTAGATCAGATACGCAGTATTTT.

The chain employs TRBV11-2 and TRBJ2-1; D remains unclear. V dropped 1 base and J dropped 6 bases, with 13 bases sitting between them. CDR1 is SGHAT and CDR2 is FQNNGV in the germline V gene. The CDR3 extends over 15 amino acids. Here the CDR3 reads CASSLALRVGNEQFF. In nucleotides, the CDR3 is TGTGCCAGCAGCTTAGCCCTTCGGGTTGGCAATGAGCAGTTCTTC.

V usage is TRBV28 and J usage is TRBJ2-1, with 9 bases aligning to TRBD1. The germline gives CDR1 MDHEN, CDR2 SYDVKM. The ends lost 5 bases at V and 5 bases at J; junction bases unmatched: 10. The CDR3 consists of 16 residues. CDR3 amino acids: CASSQWGGQGHNEQFF. CDR3 coding DNA: TGTGCCAGCAGTCAATGGGGAGGACAGGGGCACAATGAGCAGTTCTTC.

The V call is TRBV6-2 or TRBV6-3, the J call TRBJ2-3; D is ambiguous. The V end lost 2 bases, the J end lost 2 bases, and 11 bases lay between the germline ends. CDR1 and CDR2 from the germline V gene are MNHEY and SVGEGT. The CDR3 consists of 15 residues. CDR3 amino acids: CASSYTVVTTDTQYF. CDR3 bases: TGTGCCAGCAGTTACACGGTGGTTACCACAGATACGCAGTATTTT.

The chain couples TRBV10-3 to TRBJ2-7, with D unclear. V lost 3 bases, J lost 6 bases, and 12 bases lay in between. The CDR3 is 13 amino acids. The germline gives CDR1 ENHRY, CDR2 SYGVKD. The CDR3 loop reads CAISDTAPGEQYF. CDR3 nucleotides: TGTGCCATCAGTGACACAGCCCCTGGCGAGCAGTACTTC.

The rearrangement uses TRBV7-2 and TRBJ2-3; a possible D gene is TRBD1 (6 bases). Per germline, CDR1 SGHTA and CDR2 FQGNSA. The length of the CDR3 is 14 residues. V lost 6 bases, J lost 0 bases, and 10 bases lay in between. CDR3 residues: CASRPGQSTDTQYF. In DNA form, the CDR3 reads TGTGCCAGCAGGCCGGGACAAAGCACAGATACGCAGTATTTT.

This clonotype was recorded a few times. The chain recombines TRBV11-2 with TRBJ2-3; unclear D gene. This CDR3 is 12 amino acids long. V dropped 5 bases and J dropped 8 bases, with 11 bases sitting between them. Germline assignment: CDR1 SGHAT and CDR2 FQNNGV. The CDR3 sequence is CASSLVASTQYF. The CDR3, as DNA: TGTGCCAGCAGCCTAGTGGCTAGTACGCAGTATTTT.

This clonotype showed up just a few times. This chain links TRBV11-1 with TRBJ2-5; D ambiguous. In germline, CDR1 is SGHAT, CDR2 FQDESV (reference sequence). Trimming shortened V by 5 bases and J by 7 bases, and 23 bases separated the two germline ends. The CDR3 contains 16 residues. CDR3 sequence (DNA): TGTGCCAGCAGCGGCGGAAGATGGGCCAGGTTAGGGACCCAGTACTTC. It specifies CASSGGRWARLGTQYF.

In this sample, this clonotype turned up a few times. The chain couples TRBV20-1 to TRBJ2-7; 8 positions agree with TRBD1. This CDR3 contains 12 residues. V shed 4 bases and J 6 bases; nucleotides not matched to a gene: 5. Germline V gives CDR1 DFQATT, CDR2 SNEGSKA (reference sequence). CDR3 region: CSATRTGSEQYF. As DNA, the CDR3 is TGCAGTGCTACGAGGACAGGGAGCGAGCAGTACTTC.

The V gene is TRBV7-8, the J gene TRBJ2-1; TRBD2 matches at 7 bases. This CDR3 contains 16 residues. Trimming took 5 bases from V and 4 from J; bases not matched to a gene: 11. Germline CDR1 is SGHVS and CDR2 is FQNEAQ. CDR3 in amino acids: CASSRFGERGYNEQFF. CDR3 bases: TGTGCCAGCAGCCGGTTCGGCGAGCGGGGTTACAATGAGCAGTTCTTC.

This clonotype was detected a few times. This chain uses TRBV6-5 with TRBJ1-3; TRBD1 aligns across 7 bases. J lost 0 bases, V lost 7 bases, and 6 bases had no gene match. Germline values: CDR1 MNHEY, CDR2 SVGAGI. There are 15 residues in the CDR3. The CDR3, as DNA: TGTGCCAGCACCCAGACAGGGAGCTCTGGAAACACCATATATTTT. The encoded protein is CASTQTGSSGNTIYF.

The chain joins TRBV7-9 to TRBJ2-7, with D tentatively TRBD2 (5 bases). The CDR3 runs 13 residues. The V end was cut by 7 bases, the J end by 0 bases, with 10 bases between. The germline V gene encodes CDR1 SEHNR and CDR2 FQNEAQ (reference sequence). As DNA, the CDR3 is TGTGCCAGCATGAGAGGGAGCTCCTACGAGCAGTACTTC. It encodes CASMRGSSYEQYF.

This sequence joins TRBV6-2 or TRBV6-3 and TRBJ2-4, with 9 bases fitting TRBD1. Germline-derived CDR1 and CDR2 are MNHEY and SVGEGT. The CDR3 covers 14 residues. V lost 6 bases and J lost 9; bases outside the gene matches: 9. As DNA, the CDR3 is TGTGCCAGCAGCCACCGGGACAGGGTTGGCATTCAGTACTTC. Amino acids: CASSHRDRVGIQYF.

This clonotype has just a few counts. The gene calls are TRBV10-3 and TRBJ1-2, with D maybe TRBD1 (5 bases). From germline, CDR1 is ENHRY and CDR2 SYGVKD. CDR3 length: 14 amino acids. Trimming cost V 0 bases and J 7 bases, with 12 bases left between them. The CDR3 DNA is TGTGCCATCAGTGAGTCGGCCCAGGGTTTTGGCTACACCTTC. Encoded protein: CAISESAQGFGYTF.

This clonotype was seen a handful of times. The V call is TRBV7-6, the J call TRBJ1-3; D unresolved. CDR1 and CDR2 (germline): SGHVS, FNYEAQ. V gave up 5 bases and J gave up 0 bases, with 5 bases separating them. The CDR3 consists of 13 residues. The CDR3 DNA sequence: TGTGCCAGCAGCCCCAGCTCTGGAAACACCATATATTTT. Protein product: CASSPSSGNTIYF.

This clonotype was seen repeatedly, ten times or more. The V gene is TRBV7-2, the J gene TRBJ1-5; a possible D gene is TRBD1 (5 bases). V lost 2 bases, J lost 1 base, and 9 bases lay in between. The CDR3 has 15 amino acids. The germline CDR1 and CDR2 sequences are SGHTA and FQGNSA. CDR3 nucleotides: TGTGCCAGCAGCTTACTGGGGGGAAGCAATCAGCCCCAGCATTTT. This encodes CASSLLGGSNQPQHF.

This rearrangement joins TRBV7-2 to TRBJ2-7, with unresolved D. The CDR3 runs 14 residues. Germline-derived CDR1 and CDR2 are SGHTA and FQGNSA. Trimming took off 5 bases at V and 1 base at J, with 12 bases between the two ends. The CDR3 spells CASSLDVVSYEQYF. The CDR3, as DNA: TGTGCCAGCAGCCTGGACGTAGTTTCCTACGAGCAGTACTTC.

Only a few counts were recorded for this clonotype. The chain carries TRBV5-4 and TRBJ2-3; D is ambiguous. Germline CDR1 SGHNT, CDR2 YYREEE (reference sequence). The CDR3 sequence is 13 residues long. The V and J ends lost 6 bases and 4 bases respectively, with 12 bases between them. CDR3 nucleotide sequence: TGTGCCAGCACCAACCCGGGCGCAGATACGCAGTATTTT. It translates to CASTNPGADTQYF.

In its sample, this clonotype was seen a few times. As DNA, the CDR3 is TGTGCTAGTGGTATAAGCGTCCTGACCGGGGAGCTGTTTTTT. It is translated as CASGISVLTGELFF. V gene TRBV12-5 combines with J gene TRBJ2-2; D is ambiguous. V lost 5 bases and J 5 bases, leaving 12 bases between the germline ends. In germline, CDR1 is LGHNT, CDR2 FRNRAP. The CDR3 has 14 amino acids.